Following are 25 T cell receptor beta chains from one sample sequenced in a study of blood T cell repertoires in COVID-19. Some clones are missing from TCRdb's copy, which holds only in-frame ones; the method was immunoSEQ multiplex PCR. Seen here are 120,000 to 150,000 clones, over 65% observed once, and the top ten hold under 5.5%. Sequences were obtained from peripheral blood. Receptor source: a human donor in a cohort sampled during active COVID-19.

The chain uses TRBV20-1 and TRBJ1-4; the match to TRBD1 covers 8 bases. The trim removed 7 bases at V and 8 bases at J, leaving 12 bases unmatched. The germline V gene encodes CDR1 DFQATT and CDR2 SNEGSKA (reference sequence). The CDR3 consists of 14 residues. The CDR3 sequence is CSVSDRGPGEKLFF. The CDR3 nucleotides are TGCAGTGTTAGTGACAGGGGCCCCGGAGAAAAACTGTTTTTT.

This chain links TRBV18 with TRBJ1-2; 10 bases align to TRBD1. CDR3 length: 15 residues. J gave up 3 bases and V 3 bases, and 4 bases lay outside the gene matches. Germline values: CDR1 KGHSH, CDR2 LQKENI. CDR3 in amino acids: CASSPGTGVYYGYTF. The CDR3 DNA follows: TGTGCCAGCTCACCCGGGACAGGGGTATACTATGGCTACACCTTC. The variable domain in full, with the rest retrieved from reference TRBV18 and TRBJ1-2, is NAGVMQNPRHLVRRRGQEARLRCSPMKGHSHVYWYRQLPEEGLKFMVYLQKENIIDESGMPKERFSAEFPKEGPSILRIQQVVRGDSAAYFCASSPGTGVYYGYTFGSGTRLTVV.

Remarks on this clone: At one end the junction does not follow the germline gene, possibly because of a read error. J is TRBJ1-6 and V is TRBV11-2; 8 nucleotides match TRBD1. Germline CDR1 and CDR2: SGHAT and FQNNGV. CDR3 length equals 12 residues. The CDR3 sequence is CASSLVQDRVDF. CDR3 bases: TGTGCCAGCAGCTTAGTACAGGACAGGGTGGACTTT.

CDR3 sequence (DNA): TGTGCCACCAGCAGAGGGACAGATTTCCCTAATGAGCAGTTCTTC. It specifies CATSRGTDFPNEQFF. This rearrangement joins TRBV15 to TRBJ2-1; maybe TRBD1 (6 bases). This CDR3 has 15 amino acids. Per germline, CDR1 LNHNV and CDR2 YYDKDF (reference sequence). The V end was cut by 1 base, the J end by 7 bases, with 14 bases between.

This sequence joins TRBV29-1 and TRBJ1-2; tentative D call: TRBD1 (5 bases). V was trimmed by 6 bases and J by 0 bases, leaving 11 bases between them. The CDR3 contains 13 residues. CDR1 and CDR2 from the germline V gene are SQVTM and ANQGSEA. In DNA form, the CDR3 reads TGCAGCGTGCAATCGACAGCTAACTATGGCTACACCTTC. Protein product: CSVQSTANYGYTF.

This clone has just one count. J is TRBJ1-3 and V is TRBV6-6; 12 bases agree with TRBD1. Germline CDR1 and CDR2: MNHNY and SVGAGI (reference sequence). The V gene end was trimmed by 4 bases and the J gene end by 4 bases; junction bases not matched to a gene: 5. This CDR3 has 16 amino acids. The CDR3 DNA reads as TGTGCCAGCAGTTTGGGACAGGGGGCTAACGGAAACACCATATATTTT. This gives the protein CASSLGQGANGNTIYF.

This rearrangement joins TRBV3-1 (or the pseudogene TRBV3-2) to TRBJ1-3; D gene ambiguous. This CDR3 contains 15 residues. Trimming stripped 1 base from V and 4 bases from J, with 11 bases between. Germline V lookup: CDR1 LGHDT, CDR2 YNNKEL (reference sequence). The CDR3 nucleotides read TGTGCCAGCAGCCAAGCCGCTACTCCGGGAAACACCATATATTTT. As protein: CASSQAATPGNTIYF.

V and J are TRBV18 and TRBJ2-2, with D maybe TRBD2 (5 bases). Between the trimmed V and J ends, which lost 2 bases and 8 bases, there was a span of 18 bases. CDR3 size: 16 residues. Germline CDR1 reads KGHSH; CDR2 reads LQKENI. CDR3 residues: CASSPRAAAPTGELFF. CDR3 nucleotides: TGTGCCAGCTCACCAAGAGCGGCCGCCCCCACGGGGGAGCTGTTTTTT.

The V call is TRBV12-3 or TRBV12-4, the J call TRBJ2-3; tentative D call: TRBD1 (6 bases). The CDR3 spans 13 residues. Trimming shortened V by 7 bases and J by 4 bases, and 12 bases separated the two germline ends. The CDR3 protein is CASNQGRPDTQYF. The CDR3 DNA follows: TGTGCCAGCAACCAGGGGCGTCCAGATACGCAGTATTTT.

The chain uses TRBV4-1 and TRBJ1-1; 8 nucleotides agree with TRBD1. Germline V gene data show CDR1 as MGHRA and CDR2 as YSYEKL. This CDR3 comprises 16 residues. J gave up 1 base and V 4 bases, and 8 bases lay outside the gene matches. In DNA, the CDR3 is TGCGCCAGCAGCCGCGGACAGGGAGGAGGGAACACTGAAGCTTTCTTT. Amino acid sequence: CASSRGQGGGNTEAFF.

The CDR3 sequence: CASRMRTVETQYF. CDR3 bases: TGTGCCAGCAGGATGCGGACAGTGGAGACCCAGTACTTC. This chain links TRBV3-1 (or the pseudogene TRBV3-2) with TRBJ2-5; tentatively, D is TRBD1 (6 bases). Germline-derived CDR1 and CDR2 are LGHDT and YNNKEL (reference sequence). V lost 6 bases to trimming and J lost 5 bases, with 13 bases between them. The CDR3 extends over 13 amino acids.

The J gene is TRBJ1-4, the V gene TRBV20-1; D is perhaps TRBD1 (6 bases). The CDR3 sequence is 15 residues long. CDR1 and CDR2 from the germline V gene are DFQATT and SNEGSKA (reference sequence). V was pared by 3 bases and J by 5 bases, with 16 bases between. CDR3 residues: CSASAPGVGNEKLFF. The CDR3 bases are TGCAGTGCTAGTGCACCAGGGGTGGGGAATGAAAAACTGTTTTTT.

The rearrangement joins TRBV5-4 to TRBJ2-1, with TRBD1 matching over 10 bases. Germline CDR1 is SGHNT and CDR2 is YYREEE (reference sequence). CDR3 length: 16 residues. Trimming took 4 bases from V and 0 from J; bases not matched to a gene: 4. The CDR3 spells CASSLRTGGSYNEQFF. The DNA for the CDR3 is TGTGCCAGCAGCCTAAGGACAGGGGGCTCCTACAATGAGCAGTTCTTC.

The chain uses TRBV6-4 and TRBJ2-2; 9 bases match TRBD1. V lost 5 bases, J lost 3 bases, and 4 bases stayed unmatched. The CDR3 contains 15 residues. The V gene's germline CDR1 is MRHNA and CDR2 SNTAGT. The CDR3 sequence is CASSSRDRDTGELFF. CDR3 nucleotides: TGTGCCAGCAGTTCTCGGGACAGGGACACCGGGGAGCTGTTTTTT.

This chain joins TRBV2 and TRBJ1-1, with TRBD1 matching 7 bases. After removal of 2 bases from V and 8 bases from J, the junction contained 11 bases not matched to a gene. The CDR3 contains 15 residues. Germline V CDR1 and CDR2: SNHLY, FYNNEI. CDR3 DNA: TGTGCCAGCAGTGAACCCATCCCGACAGGGAACGAAGCTTTCTTT. It encodes CASSEPIPTGNEAFF.

The chain carries TRBV7-2 and TRBJ1-1; 7 bases agree with TRBD1. With 5 bases clipped from V and 8 bases from J, the junction kept 8 bases outside the gene matches. Germline CDR1 is SGHTA and CDR2 is FQGNSA. This CDR3 contains 13 residues. The CDR3 coding sequence is TGTGCCAGCAGCCCTGGACAGGAAAGGGAAGCTTTCTTT. Translating it yields CASSPGQEREAFF.

V gene TRBV13 combines with J gene TRBJ2-1, with D perhaps TRBD1 (6 bases). This CDR3 spans 15 amino acids. V lost 5 bases and J 1 base, leaving 12 bases between the germline ends. Germline values: CDR1 PRHDT, CDR2 FYEKMQ (reference sequence). In DNA, the CDR3 is TGTGCCAGCAGCCTGGAAGGGGGTTCCTACAATGAGCAGTTCTTC. Amino acids: CASSLEGGSYNEQFF.

J is TRBJ2-1 and V is TRBV7-8; TRBD2 matches 14 bases. V lost 1 base, J lost 7 bases, and 9 bases stayed unmatched. In germline, CDR1 is SGHVS, CDR2 FQNEAQ. CDR3 length: 18 residues. The CDR3 DNA follows: TGTGCCAGCAGCTTAGGACTAGCGGGGGGGAGGATTGGGAATGAGCAGTTCTTC. It specifies CASSLGLAGGRIGNEQFF. The full variable domain, its missing parts supplied by reference TRBV7-8 and TRBJ2-1, is GAGVSQSPRYKVAKRGQDVALRCDPISGHVSLFWYQQALGQGPEFLTYFQNEAQLDKSGLPSDRFFAERPEGSVSTLKIQRTQQEDSAVYLCASSLGLAGGRIGNEQFFGPGTRLTVL.

J is TRBJ1-5 and V is TRBV19; 9 nucleotides match TRBD1. CDR3 size: 16 residues. The V and J ends lost 3 bases and 5 bases, in that order; junction bases with no gene match: 8. Germline CDR1 is LNHDA and CDR2 is SQIVND (reference sequence). The CDR3 here is CASSIPRDRADQPQHF. The CDR3 coding sequence is TGTGCCAGTAGTATCCCCAGGGACAGGGCAGATCAGCCCCAGCATTTT.

V is TRBV5-1 and J is TRBJ2-2, with 7 bases identical to TRBD1. CDR3 length: 15 residues. CDR1 is SGHRS and CDR2 is YFSETQ in the germline V gene. The V and J ends lost 0 bases and 1 base, in that order; junction bases with no gene match: 0. The CDR3 bases are TGCGCCAGCAGCTTGGGACAGGGGAACACCGGGGAGCTGTTTTTT. This sequence encodes CASSLGQGNTGELFF.

Only a few counts were recorded for this clone. CDR3 region: CASSLGQGRLGEVFF. CDR3 nucleotides: TGCGCCAGCAGTTTGGGACAGGGACGCCTTGGAGAGGTTTTCTTT. This chain links TRBV4-1 with TRBJ1-1; 9 nucleotides match TRBD1. CDR1 is MGHRA, CDR2 YSYEKL, per germline. J was trimmed by 13 bases and V by 6 bases; bases with no gene match: 18. This CDR3 has 15 residues.

The rearrangement joins TRBV3-1 (or the pseudogene TRBV3-2) to TRBJ2-3, with 8 bases that match TRBD1. CDR1 LGHDT and CDR2 YNNKEL come from the germline V gene (reference sequence). The CDR3 contains 15 residues. Losses at the gene ends were 1 base for V and 4 bases for J; bases not matched to a gene: 4. The CDR3, as DNA: TGTGCCAGCAGCCAAGCTGGACAGGGCCCAGATACGCAGTATTTT. Amino acid sequence: CASSQAGQGPDTQYF.

The rearrangement uses TRBV25-1 and TRBJ1-3; the D is unclear. The CDR3 contains 13 residues. V was cut by 6 bases and J by 0 bases, with 6 bases left in between. CDR1 and CDR2 from the germline V gene are MGHDK and SYGVNS. In DNA form, the CDR3 reads TGTGCCAGCAGACAGACCTCTGGAAACACCATATATTTT. It yields the protein CASRQTSGNTIYF.

The rearrangement joins TRBV7-2 to TRBJ2-7; 7 nucleotides align to TRBD1. Trimming removed 0 bases from V and 2 bases from J; junction bases left unmatched: 19. This CDR3 spans 20 amino acids. Germline assignment: CDR1 SGHTA and CDR2 FQGNSA. For the CDR3, the DNA is TGTGCCAGCAGCTTAGCCGGGTTTTTAATCAGGCAGGGGGATCCCTACGAGCAGTACGTC. It yields the protein CASSLAGFLIRQGDPYEQYV.

The gene calls are TRBV3-1 (or the pseudogene TRBV3-2) and TRBJ2-6; the match to TRBD2 covers 9 bases. The V gene's germline CDR1 is LGHDT and CDR2 YNNKEL (reference sequence). V lost 4 bases to trimming and J lost 0 bases; unmatched junction nucleotides: 10. The CDR3 has 19 residues. CDR3 amino acids: CASSRFRLADPSGANVLTF. The CDR3, as DNA: TGTGCCAGCAGCCGATTTAGACTAGCGGACCCCTCTGGGGCCAACGTCCTGACTTTC.